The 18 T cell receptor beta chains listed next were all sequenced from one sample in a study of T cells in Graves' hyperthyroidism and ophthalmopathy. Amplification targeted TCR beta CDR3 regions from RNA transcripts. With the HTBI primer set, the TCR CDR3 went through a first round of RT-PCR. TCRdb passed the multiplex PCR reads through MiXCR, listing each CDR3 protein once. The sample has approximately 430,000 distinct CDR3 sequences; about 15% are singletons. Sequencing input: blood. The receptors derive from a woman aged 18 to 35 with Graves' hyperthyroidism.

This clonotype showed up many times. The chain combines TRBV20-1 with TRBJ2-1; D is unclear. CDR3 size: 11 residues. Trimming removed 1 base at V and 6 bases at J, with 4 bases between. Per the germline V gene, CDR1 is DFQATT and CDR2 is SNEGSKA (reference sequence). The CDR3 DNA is TGCAGTGCTAGAGCCCTCAATGAGCAGTTCTTC. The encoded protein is CSARALNEQFF.

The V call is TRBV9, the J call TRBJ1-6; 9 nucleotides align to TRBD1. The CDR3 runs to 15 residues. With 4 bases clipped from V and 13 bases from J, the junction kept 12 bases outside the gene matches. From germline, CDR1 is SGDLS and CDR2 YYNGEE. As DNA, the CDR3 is TGTGCCAGCAGCCCTTCCGGGACAGGGAATCAGCCCCTCCACTTT. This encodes CASSPSGTGNQPLHF.

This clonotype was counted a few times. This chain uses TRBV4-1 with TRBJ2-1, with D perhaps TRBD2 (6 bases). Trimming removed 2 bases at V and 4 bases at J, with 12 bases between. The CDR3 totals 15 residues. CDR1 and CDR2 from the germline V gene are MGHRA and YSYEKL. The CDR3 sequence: CASSQSKGLYNEQFF. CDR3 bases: TGCGCCAGCAGCCAATCGAAGGGACTTTACAATGAGCAGTTCTTC.

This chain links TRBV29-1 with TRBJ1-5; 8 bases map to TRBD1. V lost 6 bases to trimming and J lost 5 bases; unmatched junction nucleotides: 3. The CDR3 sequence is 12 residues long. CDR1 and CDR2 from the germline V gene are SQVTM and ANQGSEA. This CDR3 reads CSVGTGDQPQHF. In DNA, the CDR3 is TGCAGCGTCGGGACAGGTGATCAGCCCCAGCATTTT. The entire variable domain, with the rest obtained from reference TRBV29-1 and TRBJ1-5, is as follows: SAVISQKPSRDICQRGTSLTIQCQVDSQVTMMFWYRQQPGQSLTLIATANQGSEATYESGFVIDKFPISRPNLTFSTLTVSNMSPEDSSIYLCSVGTGDQPQHFGDGTRLSIL.

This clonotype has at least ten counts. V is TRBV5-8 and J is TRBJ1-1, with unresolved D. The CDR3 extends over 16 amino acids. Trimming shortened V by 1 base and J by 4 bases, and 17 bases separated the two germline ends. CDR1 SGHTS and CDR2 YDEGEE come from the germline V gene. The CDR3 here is CASSLMDLLAGTEAFF. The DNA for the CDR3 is TGTGCCAGCAGCTTGATGGACTTACTCGCGGGCACTGAAGCTTTCTTT.

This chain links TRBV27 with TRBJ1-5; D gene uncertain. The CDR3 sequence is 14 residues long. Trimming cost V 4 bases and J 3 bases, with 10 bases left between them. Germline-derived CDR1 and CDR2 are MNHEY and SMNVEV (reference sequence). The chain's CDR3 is CASSSSSYNQPQHF. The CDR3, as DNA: TGTGCCAGCAGTTCCAGCAGCTACAATCAGCCCCAGCATTTT.

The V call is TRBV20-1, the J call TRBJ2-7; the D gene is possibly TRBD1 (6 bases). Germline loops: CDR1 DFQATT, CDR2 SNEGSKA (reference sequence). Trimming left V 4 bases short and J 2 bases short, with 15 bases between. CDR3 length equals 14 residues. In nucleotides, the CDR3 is TGCAGTGCTATCTTGGGGGCTTCGACCTACGAGCAGTACTTC. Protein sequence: CSAILGASTYEQYF.

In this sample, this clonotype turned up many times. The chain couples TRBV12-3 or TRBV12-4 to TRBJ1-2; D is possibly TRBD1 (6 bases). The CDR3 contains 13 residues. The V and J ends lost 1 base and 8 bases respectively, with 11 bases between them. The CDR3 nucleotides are TGTGCCAGCAGTTTAGGGCAGGGGAAAGGCTACACCTTC. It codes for CASSLGQGKGYTF.

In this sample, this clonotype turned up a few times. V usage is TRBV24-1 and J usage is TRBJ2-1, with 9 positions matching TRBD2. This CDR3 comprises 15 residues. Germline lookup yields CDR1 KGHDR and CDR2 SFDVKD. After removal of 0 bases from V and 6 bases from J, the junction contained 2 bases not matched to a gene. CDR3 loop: CATSDLQAGGNEQFF. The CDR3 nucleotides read TGTGCCACCAGTGATTTGCAAGCGGGAGGCAATGAGCAGTTCTTC.

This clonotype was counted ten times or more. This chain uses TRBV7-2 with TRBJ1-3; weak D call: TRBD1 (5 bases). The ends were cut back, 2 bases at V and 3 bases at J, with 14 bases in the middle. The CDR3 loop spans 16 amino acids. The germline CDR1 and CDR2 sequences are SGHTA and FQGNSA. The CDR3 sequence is CASSLSIGGGGNTIYF. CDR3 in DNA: TGTGCCAGCAGCTTAAGTATCGGGGGTGGTGGAAACACCATATATTTT.

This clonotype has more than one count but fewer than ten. CDR3 sequence reads: CASSSRGLGGGGYNEQFF. The DNA of the CDR3 is TGCGCCAGCAGCTCACGGGGATTAGGAGGGGGTGGCTACAATGAGCAGTTCTTC. The rearrangement uses TRBV5-1 and TRBJ2-1, with D perhaps assigned TRBD1 or TRBD2 (6 bases each). Trimming stripped 3 bases from V and 3 bases from J, with 22 bases between. Germline V gene lookup returns CDR1 SGHRS and CDR2 YFSETQ. This CDR3 is built from 18 residues.

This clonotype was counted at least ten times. CDR3 residues: CASSWTAEKLFF. CDR3 in DNA: TGTGCCAGCAGTTGGACTGCTGAAAAACTGTTTTTT. The J gene is TRBJ1-4, the V gene TRBV12-3 or TRBV12-4; no firm D call. The CDR3 spans 12 residues. Trimming shortened V by 4 bases and J by 7 bases, and 7 bases separated the two germline ends.

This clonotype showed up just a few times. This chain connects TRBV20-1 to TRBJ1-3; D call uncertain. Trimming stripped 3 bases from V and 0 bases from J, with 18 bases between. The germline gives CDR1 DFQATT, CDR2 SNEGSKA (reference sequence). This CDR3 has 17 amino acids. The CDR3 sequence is CSASPREQVFSGNTIYF. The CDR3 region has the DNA TGCAGTGCTAGTCCCCGGGAGCAAGTTTTCTCTGGAAACACCATATATTTT.

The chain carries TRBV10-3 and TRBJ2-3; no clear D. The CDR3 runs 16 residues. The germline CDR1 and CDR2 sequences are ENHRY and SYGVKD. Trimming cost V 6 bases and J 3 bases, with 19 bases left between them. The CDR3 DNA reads TGTGCCATCAGGAAAACAGTTTCCCTCCGTACAGATACGCAGTATTTT. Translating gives CAIRKTVSLRTDTQYF.

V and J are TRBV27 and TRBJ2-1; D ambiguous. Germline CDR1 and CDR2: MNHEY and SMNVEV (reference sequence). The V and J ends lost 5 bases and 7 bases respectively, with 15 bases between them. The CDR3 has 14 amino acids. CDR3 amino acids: CASSRAPAINEQFF. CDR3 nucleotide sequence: TGTGCCAGCAGTCGTGCCCCGGCGATTAATGAGCAGTTCTTC.

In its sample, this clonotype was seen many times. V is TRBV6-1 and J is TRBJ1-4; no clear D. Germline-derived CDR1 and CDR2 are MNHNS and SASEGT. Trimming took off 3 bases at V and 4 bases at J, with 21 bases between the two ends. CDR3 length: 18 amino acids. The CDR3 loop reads CASSDNLQWGQLNEKLFF. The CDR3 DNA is TGTGCCAGCAGTGATAACTTACAATGGGGTCAGCTTAATGAAAAACTGTTTTTT.

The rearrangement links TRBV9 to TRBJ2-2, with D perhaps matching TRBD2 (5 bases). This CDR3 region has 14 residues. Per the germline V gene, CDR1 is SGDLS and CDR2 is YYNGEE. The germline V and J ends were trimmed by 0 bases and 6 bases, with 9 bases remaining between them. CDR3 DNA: TGTGCCAGCAGCGTAGGAGGCGGGTCCGGGGAGCTGTTTTTT. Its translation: CASSVGGGSGELFF.

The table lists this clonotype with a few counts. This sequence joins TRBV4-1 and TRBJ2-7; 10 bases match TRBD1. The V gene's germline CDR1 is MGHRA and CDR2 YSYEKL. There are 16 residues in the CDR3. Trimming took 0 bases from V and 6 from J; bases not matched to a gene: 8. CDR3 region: CASSQDPGTGVSEQYF. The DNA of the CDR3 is TGCGCCAGCAGCCAAGATCCCGGGACAGGGGTCTCCGAGCAGTACTTC.